This is a list of T cell receptor beta chains from one sample in a study of cytomegalovirus exposure and HLA in healthy donors. Profiling relied on immunoSEQ multiplex PCR, and the TCRdb table lists in-frame clones only, not all of them. The sample totals about 67,000 clones; its top ten clones hold more than 5%. Sequenced: PBMCs. Receptors were obtained from a man aged 25-45 years in good health and CMV-seropositive. CDR3s leave out the opening cysteine and the closing phenylalanine or tryptophan.

j_gene: TRBJ1-4; len: 14; v_gene: TRBV6-5; CDR3aa: ASSYSGQGAREKLF
j_gene: TRBJ2-7; len: 12; v_gene: TRBV29-1; CDR3aa: SVELGTGAYEQY
j_gene: TRBJ2-3; len: 15; v_gene: TRBV4-2; CDR3aa: ASSQVNLAESTDTQY
j_gene: TRBJ1-1; len: 11; v_gene: TRBV11-3; CDR3aa: ASSLNRDTEAF
j_gene: TRBJ2-2; len: 14; v_gene: TRBV7-8; CDR3aa: ASSAGTGLGTGELF
j_gene: TRBJ1-6; len: 14; v_gene: TRBV27; CDR3aa: ASTPSGEIYNSPLH
j_gene: NA; len: 12; v_gene: TRBV19; CDR3aa: ASAAGGQAYEQY
j_gene: TRBJ1-3; len: 14; v_gene: TRBV6-5; CDR3aa: ASSFLTGGPGNTIY
j_gene: TRBJ1-1; len: 11; v_gene: TRBV11-2; CDR3aa: ASSPNPQTGIG
j_gene: TRBJ2-3; len: 15; v_gene: TRBV7-2; CDR3aa: ASSLGVAGGYTGTQY
j_gene: TRBJ2-5; len: 12; v_gene: TRBV7-2; CDR3aa: ASSLRTGQETQY
j_gene: TRBJ2-2; len: 12; v_gene: TRBV9; CDR3aa: ASSVSVSTGELF
j_gene: NA; len: 13; v_gene: TRBV9; CDR3aa: ASSPWASASYEQY
j_gene: TRBJ2-7; len: 10; v_gene: TRBV6-5; CDR3aa: ASGERGAEQY
j_gene: TRBJ1-1; len: 9; v_gene: TRBV30; CDR3aa: AWSAVEGAF
j_gene: TRBJ2-1; len: 14; v_gene: TRBV10-3; CDR3aa: AISLAGQGADNEQF
j_gene: TRBJ1-1; len: 13; v_gene: TRBV6-1; CDR3aa: ASRPRRILNTEAF
j_gene: TRBJ1-5; len: 14; v_gene: TRBV2; CDR3aa: ASSLQGYESNQPQH
j_gene: TRBJ1-5; len: 13; v_gene: TRBV30; CDR3aa: AWSVSGQLHQPQH
j_gene: TRBJ1-1; len: 12; v_gene: TRBV11-3; CDR3aa: ASSPSEASGEAF
j_gene: TRBJ2-3; len: 15; v_gene: TRBV4-2; CDR3aa: ASSQVTSGGGTDTQY
j_gene: TRBJ1-2; len: 10; v_gene: TRBV2; CDR3aa: ASIRGSNGYT
j_gene: TRBJ2-7; len: 10; v_gene: TRBV6-1; CDR3aa: AGARDTYEQY
j_gene: TRBJ2-2; len: 12; v_gene: TRBV6-8; CDR3aa: ASSPGTSGSELF
j_gene: TRBJ1-1; len: 11; v_gene: TRBV19; CDR3aa: ASRTGEDTEAF
j_gene: TRBJ2-7; len: 13; v_gene: TRBV11-2; CDR3aa: ASSLETGGAHEQY
j_gene: TRBJ1-1; len: 11; v_gene: TRBV30; CDR3aa: AWSPGQGAEAF
j_gene: TRBJ2-3; len: 10; v_gene: TRBV7-9; CDR3aa: ASSSGRDTQY
j_gene: TRBJ1-1; len: 11; v_gene: TRBV19; CDR3aa: ASSMGLNTEAF
j_gene: TRBJ2-7; len: 12; v_gene: TRBV2; CDR3aa: ASVRWGSGYEQY
j_gene: TRBJ2-7; len: 11; v_gene: TRBV5-1; CDR3aa: ASSWRGSYEQY
j_gene: TRBJ2-1; len: 11; v_gene: TRBV30; CDR3aa: AWSVDIYNEQF
j_gene: TRBJ2-3; len: 11; v_gene: TRBV30; CDR3aa: ACQARSTGTQY
j_gene: TRBJ1-5; len: 12; v_gene: TRBV19; CDR3aa: ASRNRGGNQPQH
j_gene: TRBJ2-7; len: 12; v_gene: TRBV5-1; CDR3aa: ASSARDRGYEQY
j_gene: TRBJ2-7; len: 13; v_gene: TRBV7-2; CDR3aa: ASSPLNGRGYEQY
j_gene: TRBJ2-3; len: 12; v_gene: TRBV27; CDR3aa: ASSSSGSADTQY
j_gene: TRBJ2-7; len: 12; v_gene: TRBV4-1; CDR3aa: ASSQAQLVREQY
j_gene: TRBJ1-2; len: 14; v_gene: TRBV5-5; CDR3aa: ASSSTSGSLTGSYT
j_gene: TRBJ2-1; len: 11; v_gene: TRBV4-1; CDR3aa: ASRQGSYNEQF
j_gene: TRBJ2-1; len: 14; v_gene: TRBV10-3; CDR3aa: AISGPDSPPAGEQF
j_gene: TRBJ2-5; len: 13; v_gene: TRBV5-1; CDR3aa: ASSLGLAEQENQY